One sample yielded the 12 T cell receptor beta chains listed below, sequenced in a study of T cell clonality in common variable immunodeficiency. Assay used: immunoSEQ multiplex PCR; TCRdb lists only in-frame clones, some missing. The repertoire consists of 40,000 to 45,000 clones, none detected only once. The sequencing sample was made of peripheral blood mononuclear cells. These receptors all stem from a person between 18 and 75 years old in good health.

This clone showed up many times. The DNA ends 3 residues before the CDR3 does, and the rest of the CDR3 is filled in from the germline J gene. This rearrangement joins TRBV27 to TRBJ1-2; the D gene is possibly TRBD1 (6 bases). V lost 5 bases, J lost 7 bases, and 17 bases lay in between. The length of the CDR3 is 14 residues. CDR1 and CDR2 from the germline V gene are MNHEY and SMNVEV (reference sequence). The covered CDR3 bases are TGTGCCAGCAGTCCTGGGGGCAAAAGGGGTGGC. It is translated as CASSPGGKRGG. In full, the CDR3 is CASSPGGKRGGYTF.

This clone was counted many times. The read finishes 3 residues shy of the CDR3 end, and the germline J gene is used to complete it. The chain uses TRBV28 and TRBJ2-7; possibly TRBD1 for D (6 bases). V was shortened by 10 bases and J by 4 bases, with 17 bases between the two germline ends. Germline loops: CDR1 MDHEN, CDR2 SYDVKM. The CDR3 is 13 residues long. The CDR3 spells CAISEAGTYEQYF. Partial CDR3 DNA: TGTGCCATATCAGAGGCCGGGACATACGAG.

This clone was seen repeatedly, ten times or more. The CDR3 end lies 3 residues beyond the end of the read and is filled in from the germline J gene. The chain has TRBV9 and TRBJ2-1; D may be TRBD1 (5 bases). Germline V gene data show CDR1 as SGDLS and CDR2 as YYNGEE. The V end lost 0 bases, the J end lost 6 bases, and 13 bases lay between the germline ends. This CDR3 region has 15 residues. CDR3 bases read: TGTGCCAGCAGCGTAGCTTCTGGGGCCATCAATGAG. Protein product: CASSVASGAINE. Given in full, the CDR3 is CASSVASGAINEQFF.

This clone was seen repeatedly, ten times or more. The read ends 3 residues shy of where the CDR3 ends; the end is completed using the germline J gene. The chain joins TRBV2 to TRBJ2-5; weak D call: TRBD2 (5 bases). CDR1 and CDR2 (germline): SNHLY, FYNNEI. V lost 8 bases to trimming and J lost 2 bases, with 9 bases between them. This CDR3 has 12 residues. This CDR3 is CASSGGQETQYF. CDR3 DNA (partial): TGTGCCAGCTCAGGAGGTCAAGAGACC.

This clone has just a few counts. With the read ending 3 residues before the CDR3 end, the germline J gene is used to fill in that end. The chain recombines TRBV5-1 with TRBJ2-1; 12 bases map to TRBD2. This CDR3 contains 17 residues. The ends lost 0 bases at V and 2 bases at J; junction bases unmatched: 3. The germline CDR1 and CDR2 sequences are SGHRS and YFSETQ. The CDR3 DNA, read in part, is TGCGCCAGCAGCTTGGGACTAGCGGGAGTGCCCTACAATGAG. Amino acid sequence: CASSLGLAGVPYNE. The CDR3 in full is CASSLGLAGVPYNEQFF.

Note on this clone: The read stops 3 residues short of the end of the CDR3; the missing end is completed from the germline J gene. The chain recombines TRBV18 with TRBJ1-2; 10 nucleotides agree with TRBD1. The germline V gene has CDR1 KGHSH and CDR2 LQKENI. This CDR3 is built from 18 residues. J gave up 5 bases and V 6 bases, and 18 bases lay outside the gene matches. The CDR3 DNA, read in part, is TGTGCCAGCTCTCGGGATCCGTCCGGGACAGGGGCGAGTTATGGC. Residues: CASSRDPSGTGASYG. The whole CDR3 protein reads CASSRDPSGTGASYGYTF.

At least ten counts were recorded for this clone. The read terminates 3 residues ahead of where the CDR3 ends, so the germline J gene completes it. V usage is TRBV7-3 and J usage is TRBJ2-3, with D perhaps matching TRBD2 (6 bases). The CDR3 has 14 residues. Per germline, CDR1 SGHTA and CDR2 FQGTGA. The V and J ends lost 5 bases and 6 bases respectively, with 15 bases between them. The CDR3 reads CASSPVGGGDTQYF. The covered CDR3 bases are TGTGCCAGCAGCCCCGTGGGGGGTGGGGATACG.

This clone has a count of ten or more. The read ends 3 residues shy of where the CDR3 ends; the end is completed using the germline J gene. V usage is TRBV5-1 and J usage is TRBJ2-5; 10 bases are a match to TRBD2. The CDR3 runs to 15 residues. Germline CDR1 SGHRS, CDR2 YFSETQ. Unmatched junction bases numbered 8, after V lost 4 bases and J lost 5 bases. Partial CDR3 DNA: TGCGCCAGCAGCACCCAGCGAGCGGGAGGGGAGACC. Translating gives CASSTQRAGGET. The CDR3 as a whole reads CASSTQRAGGETQYF.

There are many counts of this clone. The CDR3 end is not reached by the read, which stops 3 residues before it; the germline J gene fills it in. The genes are TRBV20-1 and TRBJ2-2; D unresolved. The V gene lost 1 base and the J gene lost 1 base, with 7 bases spanning the gap. The length of the CDR3 is 14 residues. CDR1 is DFQATT, CDR2 SNEGSKA, per germline (reference sequence). The covered CDR3 bases are TGCAGTGCTAGAGTAAAAAAGAACACCGGGGAG. It codes for CSARVKKNTGE. The entire CDR3 sequence reads CSARVKKNTGELFF.

By share, this clone ranks as medium-sized. The read ends 3 residues shy of where the CDR3 ends; the end is completed using the germline J gene. The chain joins TRBV20-1 to TRBJ2-1; 7 bases agree with TRBD2. The CDR3 runs to 12 residues. Per germline, CDR1 DFQATT and CDR2 SNEGSKA (reference sequence). V shed 5 bases, J shed 5 bases, and the junction held 3 bases outside the gene matches. The sequenced CDR3 bases are TGCAGTGCTCCGAGCGGGAACAATGAG. It translates to CSAPSGNNE. The full CDR3 is CSAPSGNNEQFF.

In this sample, this clone turned up many times. The CDR3 end lies 3 residues beyond the end of the read and is filled in from the germline J gene. The chain links TRBV5-1 to TRBJ2-1; 10 bases match TRBD1. This CDR3 region has 15 residues. Per germline, CDR1 SGHRS and CDR2 YFSETQ. J gave up 3 bases and V 0 bases, and 0 bases lay outside the gene matches. Incomplete CDR3 DNA: TGCGCCAGCAGCTTGGGGACAGGGGGCTACAATGAG. Translation: CASSLGTGGYNE. The CDR3 as a whole reads CASSLGTGGYNEQFF.

This clone was counted many times. The read gets to within 3 residues of the CDR3 end, and the germline J gene fills in the rest. The gene calls are TRBV4-1 and TRBJ2-7; D is possibly TRBD2 (6 bases). There are 16 residues in the CDR3. Deletions cut 6 bases from V and 1 base from J, with 19 bases between. Per the germline V gene, CDR1 is MGHRA and CDR2 is YSYEKL. CDR3 protein: CASSLPQGGRSYEQYF. CDR3 DNA, as far as it was read: TGCGCCAGCAGTCTACCCCAGGGAGGACGTTCCTACGAG.